The next 28 T cell receptor beta chains were all read from a single sample in a study of T cells expressing NK-cell markers. TCRdb re-analyzed the 5' RACE reads; it lists each CDR3 protein once, without DNA. In all, the sample yields 200,000 to 300,000 distinct CDR3 sequences. The sample taken for sequencing was blood T cells: a sorted CD56 or NKG2C T cell subset, CD4+ or CD8+ T cells, or bulk PBMC T cells (not recorded which). The receptors shown here come from a man aged 18 to 29 in good health.

This chain connects TRBV29-1 to TRBJ2-5. Germline loops: CDR1 SQVTM, CDR2 ANQGSEA. The CDR3 loop spans 13 amino acids. CDR3 in amino acids: CSASQLVGETQYF.

The chain combines TRBV20-1 with TRBJ1-1; the TCRdb D gene call, TRBD1, has no DNA to confirm it. There are 13 residues in the CDR3. CDR1 is DFQATT, CDR2 SNEGSKA, per germline (reference sequence). The CDR3 protein is CSATRAVITEAFF.

CDR3 protein: CASSLFGTKNYGYTF. V is TRBV27 and J is TRBJ1-2; TCRdb returns TRBD1, unconfirmable since there is no DNA. Germline V lookup: CDR1 MNHEY, CDR2 SMNVEV (reference sequence). This CDR3 region has 15 residues.

This chain connects TRBV12-3 or TRBV12-4 to TRBJ2-1; TCRdb proposes TRBD2, but this gene call is untestable without DNA. The CDR3 spans 14 residues. The CDR3 loop is CASSLGGGAGEQFF.

V and J are TRBV11-2 and TRBJ2-7; TCRdb indicates TRBD1, and absent DNA this call remains unverified. The CDR3 is 15 residues long. Germline V gene sequence: CDR1 SGHAT, CDR2 FQNNGV. CDR3 loop: CASSFRLDKSYEQCF.

This sequence joins TRBV4-3 and TRBJ2-7. Germline CDR1 is LGHNA and CDR2 is YSLEER. CDR3 length: 14 amino acids. CDR3: CASSQDGLLRGQYF.

The rearrangement uses TRBV7-6 and TRBJ1-6. Germline assignment: CDR1 SGHVS and CDR2 FNYEAQ. This CDR3 region has 16 residues. The CDR3 protein is CASSLLSGSYNSPLHF.

This chain links TRBV10-3 with TRBJ2-3; the TCRdb D gene call, TRBD2, has no DNA to confirm it. This CDR3 comprises 15 residues. From germline, CDR1 is ENHRY and CDR2 SYGVKD. Here the CDR3 reads CAISDDGRATDTQYF.

The V gene is TRBV12-3 or TRBV12-4, the J gene TRBJ1-6; with no DNA, the TCRdb D assignment of TRBD1 cannot be verified. This CDR3 is 12 amino acids long. CDR3 sequence reads: CASTKGNSPLHF.

The CDR3 loop is CASSPGLISGNTIYF. This rearrangement joins TRBV12-3 or TRBV12-4 to TRBJ1-3. The CDR3 covers 15 residues.

J is TRBJ1-2 and V is TRBV29-1. Per germline, CDR1 SQVTM and CDR2 ANQGSEA. This CDR3 is 14 amino acids long. The CDR3 loop is CSVVWATRLYGYTF.

The chain couples TRBV7-2 to TRBJ1-5. Per the germline V gene, CDR1 is SGHTA and CDR2 is FQGNSA. This CDR3 is 14 amino acids long. The CDR3 spells CASSLGLRDQPQHF.

The chain couples TRBV10-3 to TRBJ2-1. The CDR3 has 14 amino acids. Germline lookup yields CDR1 ENHRY and CDR2 SYGVKD. CDR3 region: CAISDLGHLNEQFF.

This chain links TRBV20-1 with TRBJ1-5; TCRdb selects TRBD1, and the lack of DNA leaves this call unchecked. Germline V CDR1 and CDR2: DFQATT, SNEGSKA (reference sequence). This CDR3 comprises 13 residues. CDR3 loop: CSGLGAGNQPQHF.

The chain has TRBV12-3 or TRBV12-4 and TRBJ2-2; TCRdb names TRBD1, which stays unverified in the absence of DNA. The CDR3 covers 16 residues. CDR3 sequence: CASSLVWGRGTGELFF.

CDR3 region: CASSRTGGRNEQYF. The rearrangement uses TRBV12-3 or TRBV12-4 and TRBJ2-7; as DNA is missing, the TRBD1 call by TCRdb cannot be tested. This CDR3 has 14 residues.

The chain couples TRBV5-1 to TRBJ2-7; TCRdb's D call of TRBD2 is untestable without DNA. The V gene's germline CDR1 is SGHRS and CDR2 YFSETQ. This CDR3 region has 13 residues. The CDR3 is CASSFTSEGEQYF.

The chain has TRBV6-1 and TRBJ2-2; TCRdb picks TRBD1, but there is no DNA to check that call. The germline V gene has CDR1 MNHNS and CDR2 SASEGT. The CDR3 consists of 15 residues. The CDR3 protein is CASGPQGVNTGELFF.

The chain joins TRBV15 to TRBJ2-1; TCRdb lists TRBD2, though no DNA is available to test this call. The CDR3 sequence is 16 residues long. CDR1 and CDR2 (germline): LNHNV, YYDKDF (reference sequence). The CDR3 loop reads CATSISRTGDGNEQFF. Filled out from reference TRBV15 and TRBJ2-1, the complete variable domain reads DAMVIQNPRYQVTQFGKPVTLSCSQTLNHNVMYWYQQKSSQAPKLLFHYYDKDFNNEADTPDNFQSRRPNTSFCFLDIRSPGLGDTAMYLCATSISRTGDGNEQFFGPGTRLTVL.

This sequence joins TRBV28 and TRBJ2-7; as DNA is missing, the TRBD2 call by TCRdb cannot be tested. The CDR3 totals 12 residues. Germline assignment: CDR1 MDHEN and CDR2 SYDVKM. The chain's CDR3 is CASSLFGREQYF.

The V gene is TRBV5-1, the J gene TRBJ2-1. The CDR3 spans 14 residues. Per the germline V gene, CDR1 is SGHRS and CDR2 is YFSETQ. The CDR3 protein is CASSNGTPDNEQFF. Filled out from reference TRBV5-1 and TRBJ2-1, the complete variable domain reads KAGVTQTPRYLIKTRGQQVTLSCSPISGHRSVSWYQQTPGQGLQFLFEYFSETQRNKGNFPGRFSGRQFSNSRSEMNVSTLELGDSALYLCASSNGTPDNEQFFGPGTRLTVL.

The V and J genes are TRBV12-3 or TRBV12-4 and TRBJ1-1; TCRdb indicates TRBD1, and absent DNA this call remains unverified. This CDR3 spans 12 amino acids. The CDR3 reads CASSSAPKEAFF.

The V call is TRBV29-1, the J call TRBJ2-1; TCRdb reports TRBD1, a call that lacks DNA to check it against. CDR1 and CDR2 (germline): SQVTM, ANQGSEA. The CDR3 runs to 12 residues. CDR3: CSVAEGGREQFF.

The chain links TRBV18 to TRBJ2-1; TCRdb's D call of TRBD2 is untestable without DNA. The germline V gene encodes CDR1 KGHSH and CDR2 LQKENI. CDR3 length: 15 residues. The CDR3 protein is CASSPGRASYNEQFF.

J is TRBJ2-5 and V is TRBV5-1; TCRdb names TRBD2, which stays unverified in the absence of DNA. The CDR3 contains 18 residues. Germline lookup yields CDR1 SGHRS and CDR2 YFSETQ. CDR3 sequence reads: CASSLGPRGLSQRETQYF. The variable domain in full, with the rest retrieved from reference TRBV5-1 and TRBJ2-5, is KAGVTQTPRYLIKTRGQQVTLSCSPISGHRSVSWYQQTPGQGLQFLFEYFSETQRNKGNFPGRFSGRQFSNSRSEMNVSTLELGDSALYLCASSLGPRGLSQRETQYFGPGTRLLVL.

The chain employs TRBV27 and TRBJ2-7; TCRdb's D call, TRBD1, is unchecked because there is no DNA. Germline CDR1 reads MNHEY; CDR2 reads SMNVEV (reference sequence). The CDR3 contains 15 residues. The CDR3 here is CASRFQGATNYEQYF.

The V gene is TRBV6-5, the J gene TRBJ1-2. Germline-derived CDR1 and CDR2 are MNHEY and SVGAGI. This CDR3 has 17 amino acids. CDR3 residues: CASSLQLDRRSDYGYTF.

V and J are TRBV10-3 and TRBJ2-1; TCRdb lists TRBD1, though no DNA is available to test this call. CDR3 length equals 14 residues. Germline V CDR1 and CDR2: ENHRY, SYGVKD. The CDR3 is CAISNRDPYNEQFF.